What follows are 6 T cell receptor beta chains derived from one specimen sequenced in a study of human CD8 memory T cell subsets. UMI-labeled 5' RACE was used to make TCR beta libraries. TCRdb reprocessed the 5' RACE reads and reports one entry per CDR3 protein, with no DNA. This sample carries around 4,500 distinct CDR3 sequences, with 20% to 25% going to the ten biggest clones. Sample: CD8+ T cells from PBMCs. These receptors all stem from a human donor in good health.

The V gene is TRBV20-1, the J gene TRBJ1-3; the D gene TCRdb calls, TRBD1, cannot be checked with no DNA. Germline loops: CDR1 DFQATT, CDR2 SNEGSKA (reference sequence). The CDR3 runs to 14 residues. The CDR3: CSARGTSSGNTIYF.

V and J are TRBV25-1 and TRBJ2-7; TCRdb indicates TRBD1, and absent DNA this call remains unverified. Germline lookup yields CDR1 MGHDK and CDR2 SYGVNS. The CDR3 has 14 residues. The CDR3 protein is CASMSWDLSYEQYF.

This chain uses TRBV2 with TRBJ2-5. Germline CDR1 and CDR2: SNHLY and FYNNEI. The CDR3 is made up of 13 amino acids. CDR3 sequence reads: CASSEAWSPTQYF.

The chain joins TRBV2 to TRBJ2-1; TCRdb's D call of TRBD2 is untestable without DNA. There are 16 residues in the CDR3. The V gene's germline CDR1 is SNHLY and CDR2 FYNNEI. The CDR3 sequence: CASRLSSGSSYNEQFF.

The V and J genes are TRBV27 and TRBJ2-7. Germline V CDR1 and CDR2: MNHEY, SMNVEV (reference sequence). The CDR3 is 14 amino acids. CDR3 protein: CASSPFLNSYEQYF.

V is TRBV15 and J is TRBJ2-3; TCRdb designates TRBD2, a call that cannot be tested without DNA. This CDR3 comprises 17 residues. Germline V gene sequence: CDR1 LNHNV, CDR2 YYDKDF (reference sequence). Here the CDR3 reads CATSGFHGSSPADTQYF.